The TCR beta chain described here comes from a study of T cell responses to AZD1222 COVID-19 vaccine. Whole-study results and caveats: Without day 14 samples, only post-peak T cell repertoires were studied. Epitopes outside B.1.351 and B.1.1.7 mutated regions reportedly drew nearly half of spike TCRs. A mostly white British donor set with more females was recruited, and clonal diversity was possibly underestimated. Spike-specific TCR breadth rose after two AZD1222 doses, and depth rose as well.

Only in-frame clones appear in the TCRdb table, and some are missing; sequencing was by immunoSEQ multiplex PCR. The sample has approximately 74,000 clones, 86% seen once. Germline CDR1 reads DFQATT; CDR2 reads SNEGSKA (reference sequence). CDR3 length equals 14 residues. V lost 3 bases and J 8 bases, leaving 16 bases between the germline ends. Concerning this clone itself: The antigen is unknown.

V is TRBV20-1 and J is TRBJ1-4; a weak D match, TRBD1 (6 bases). The sequence came from an adult in good health. The input for sequencing was peripheral blood, taken on day 0 of AZD1222 vaccination. The CDR3 bases are TGCAGTGCTAGTCAACAGGGCGGTCGGGAAAAACTGTTTTTT. This encodes CSASQQGGREKLFF.